Reported below is one T cell receptor (beta chain). This sample was included in a study of sequential checkpoint blockade in melanoma. Study-wide background: Around 90 pretreatment tumor DNA samples were TCRβ immunosequenced. Matched biopsies came pretreatment and at week 13 for twenty-two patients.

The table came from immunoSEQ multiplex PCR; TCRdb's copy has only in-frame clones and leaves some out. The sample holds 2,500 to 3,000 clones; about 22% are singletons and the top ten take more than 20%. Sample treatment: randomized to nivolumab then ipilimumab (arm A) or the reverse (arm B). The source of this sequence is a human donor with melanoma. Specimen: tumor tissue (inferred from file names), collected from a patient given nivolumab and ipilimumab in sequence.

CDR3 protein: CASSVGVVKWGTDTQYF. The CDR3 DNA reads as TGTGCCAGCAGCGTAGGGGTCGTGAAATGGGGCACAGATACGCAGTATTTT. J is TRBJ2-3 and V is TRBV9; no firm D call. The V gene's germline CDR1 is SGDLS and CDR2 YYNGEE. Trimming left V 0 bases short and J 1 base short, with 15 bases between. This CDR3 spans 17 amino acids.